Listed here is a single T cell receptor (beta chain). This sample is drawn from a study of blood T cell repertoires in COVID-19. Whole-study context: Both acute and convalescent COVID-19 samples were obtained from the United States, Italy and Spain. PBMCs, B-cell-depleted T cells, or T cells provided the cDNA or gDNA that made up the material.

Original data processing: Amplified reference gene primers provided the basis for estimating nucleated cell counts. The assay was immunoSEQ multiplex PCR, and TCRdb's table has in-frame clones only and misses some. That table gives V, J and clone size, and the DNA gave D and trimming. Of roughly 120,000 clones in the sample, approximately 87% were seen once. This sequence originates from a woman in her sixties with acute or convalescent COVID-19. Sequenced: peripheral blood.

CDR3: CASRIWVGDTEAFF. The DNA for the CDR3 is TGTGCCAGCAGGATCTGGGTCGGGGACACTGAAGCTTTCTTT. J is TRBJ1-1 and V is TRBV28; D gene uncertain. Between the trimmed V and J ends, which lost 6 bases and 3 bases, there was a span of 14 bases. The germline V gene encodes CDR1 MDHEN and CDR2 SYDVKM. The CDR3 has 14 residues.